Detailed here is one TCR beta chain. Germline CDR1 reads SGHRS; CDR2 reads YFSETQ. The CDR3 runs to 16 residues. V dropped 5 bases and J dropped 0 bases, with 14 bases sitting between them. The data originate from a study of blood T cell repertoires in COVID-19. The assay was immunoSEQ multiplex PCR, and TCRdb's table has in-frame clones only and misses some. The table lists hundreds of thousands of clones, around 81% of them singletons. The chain employs TRBV5-1 and TRBJ2-2; perhaps TRBD2 as D (6 bases). This receptor was identified in an elderly woman with COVID-19, enrolled during active disease. The sample was peripheral blood. The CDR3 region is CASRRAGSTNTGELFF. Written as DNA, the CDR3 is TGCGCCAGCAGACGGGCCGGGAGTACGAACACCGGGGAGCTGTTTTTT.